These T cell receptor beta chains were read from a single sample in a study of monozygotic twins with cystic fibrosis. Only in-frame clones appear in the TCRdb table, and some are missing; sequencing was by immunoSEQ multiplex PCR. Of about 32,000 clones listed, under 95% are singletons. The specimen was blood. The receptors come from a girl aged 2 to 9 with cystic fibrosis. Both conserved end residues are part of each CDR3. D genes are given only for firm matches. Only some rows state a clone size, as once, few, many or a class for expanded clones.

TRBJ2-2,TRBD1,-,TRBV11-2,CASSSRTGGYTGELFF,TGTGCCAGCAGCTCCCGGACAGGGGGCTACACCGGGGAGCTGTTTTTT
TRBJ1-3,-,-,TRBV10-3,CAISESGTLGNTIYF,TGTGCCATCAGTGAGTCGGGGACCCTTGGAAACACCATATATTTT
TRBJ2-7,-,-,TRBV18,CASSPGSGTYEQYF,TGTGCCAGCTCACCAGGGTCAGGCACCTACGAGCAGTACTTC
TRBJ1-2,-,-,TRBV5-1,CASSLGDVYGYTF,TGCGCCAGCAGCTTGGGCGACGTCTATGGCTACACCTTC
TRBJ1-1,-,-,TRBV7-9,CASSLVSDGRSVPNTEAFF,TGTGCCAGCAGCTTAGTTAGTGACGGACGGTCCGTACCGAACACTGAAGCTTTCTTT
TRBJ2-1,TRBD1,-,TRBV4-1,CASSHGTGDWIEQFF,TGCGCCAGCAGCCACGGGACAGGGGATTGGATTGAGCAGTTCTTC
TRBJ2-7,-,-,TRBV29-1,CSVVGVGTREQYF,TGCAGCGTTGTAGGAGTCGGCACACGGGAGCAGTACTTC
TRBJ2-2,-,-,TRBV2,CASSGNTGELFF,TGTGCCAGCAGTGGAAACACCGGGGAGCTGTTTTTT
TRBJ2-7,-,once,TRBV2,CASSESAASYEQYF,TGTGCCAGCAGTGAATCCGCCGCTTCCTACGAGCAGTACTTC
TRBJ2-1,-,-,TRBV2,CASSADLYEQFF,TGTGCCAGCAGTGCCGACTTATATGAGCAGTTCTTC
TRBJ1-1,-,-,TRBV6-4,CASSDSHTEAFF,TGTGCCAGCAGTGACTCACACACTGAAGCTTTCTTT
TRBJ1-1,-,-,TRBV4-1,CASSQVGVPEAFF,TGCGCCAGCAGCCAAGTGGGGGTCCCTGAAGCTTTCTTT
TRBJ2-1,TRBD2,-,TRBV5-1,CASSTSGGTSYNEQFF,TGCGCCAGCAGCACTAGCGGGGGGACCTCCTACAATGAGCAGTTCTTC
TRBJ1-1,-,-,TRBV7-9,CASSRGGTEAFF,TGTGCCAGCAGCCGAGGTGGGACTGAAGCTTTCTTT
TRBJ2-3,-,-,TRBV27,CASRSTGILGRDTQYF,TGTGCCAGCAGATCAACGGGGATACTAGGACGGGATACGCAGTATTTT
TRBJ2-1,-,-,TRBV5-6,CASSLGRGVYNEQFF,TGTGCCAGCAGCTTGGGGCGGGGAGTGTACAATGAGCAGTTCTTC
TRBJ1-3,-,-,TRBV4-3,CASSPRKGSSGNTIYF,TGCGCCAGCAGCCCCCGTAAGGGGAGCTCTGGAAACACCATATATTTT
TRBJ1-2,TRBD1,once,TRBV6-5,CASTLTGGDYGYTF,TGTGCCAGCACGTTGACAGGGGGCGACTATGGCTACACCTTC
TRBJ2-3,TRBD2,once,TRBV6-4,CASSESAGATDTQYF,TGTGCCAGCAGTGAGTCAGCGGGAGCCACAGATACGCAGTATTTT
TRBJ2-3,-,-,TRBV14,CASRKTGSHTDTQYF,TGTGCCAGCAGAAAAACGGGCAGTCACACAGATACGCAGTATTTT
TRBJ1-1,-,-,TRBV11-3,CASSPGGSVNTEAFF,TGTGCCAGCAGCCCCGGGGGTAGTGTGAACACTGAAGCTTTCTTT
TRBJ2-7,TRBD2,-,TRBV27,CASSLSGRFSYEQYF,TGTGCCAGCAGTCTTAGCGGGAGGTTCTCCTACGAGCAGTACTTC
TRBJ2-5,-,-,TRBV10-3,CAISESGGGTQYF,TGTGCCATCAGTGAGTCCGGGGGAGGGACCCAGTACTTC
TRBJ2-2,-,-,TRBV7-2,CASSLRRTGELFF,TGTGCCAGCAGCCTCCGACGGACCGGGGAGCTGTTTTTT
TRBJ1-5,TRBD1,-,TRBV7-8,CASSSGDSTNQPQHF,TGTGCCAGCAGCAGCGGGGACAGCACTAATCAGCCCCAGCATTTT
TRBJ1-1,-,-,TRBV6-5,CASGNTEAFF,TGTGCCAGCGGGAACACTGAAGCTTTCTTT
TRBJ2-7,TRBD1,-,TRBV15,CATSGRTGGVISSYEQYF,TGTGCCACCAGCGGTCGGACAGGGGGTGTTATAAGCTCCTACGAGCAGTACTTC
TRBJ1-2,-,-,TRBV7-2,CASSLEGTGSYYGYTF,TGTGCCAGCAGCTTAGAAGGTACGGGCAGCTACTATGGCTACACCTTC
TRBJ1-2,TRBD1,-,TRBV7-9,CASSQDRPYGYTF,TGTGCCAGCAGCCAGGACAGGCCCTATGGCTACACCTTC
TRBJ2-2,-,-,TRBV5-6,CASSLGRVNTGELFF,TGTGCCAGCAGCTTAGGACGAGTAAACACCGGGGAGCTGTTTTTT
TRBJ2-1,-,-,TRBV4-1,CASSQVSLSSYNEQFF,TGCGCCAGCAGCCAAGTGAGCCTTAGCTCCTACAATGAGCAGTTCTTC
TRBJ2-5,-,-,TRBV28,CASSSSGYQETQYF,TGTGCCAGCAGTTCTTCCGGGTACCAAGAGACCCAGTACTTC